A selection of T cell receptor beta chains follows, all from one sample in a study of long-term antiretroviral therapy in people with HIV. Sequencing used immunoSEQ multiplex PCR; TCRdb keeps in-frame clones, though not all of them. The table includes about 11,000 clones, 85% to 90% detected once. The sample here was unsorted PBMCs, taken 0.2 years before starting antiretroviral therapy. Source of these receptors: a middle-aged woman with HIV. Both conserved end residues are part of each CDR3. The D gene is left open where the match is weak. The listing skips clone size in some rows; elsewhere it reads once, few, many or a size class.

d_gene,j_gene,v_gene,abundance,CDR3aa,CDR3nt
NA,TRBJ2-7,TRBV30,once,CAWSKDMSYEQYF,TGTGCCTGGAGTAAAGACATGTCCTACGAGCAGTACTTC
TRBD1,TRBJ2-7,TRBV6-6,once,CASSGKDRGSYEQYF,TGTGCCAGCAGTGGTAAGGACAGGGGCTCCTACGAGCAGTACTTC
NA,TRBJ2-2,TRBV5-6,NA,CASSTPRNTGELFF,TGTGCCAGCAGTACGCCAAGGAACACCGGGGAGCTGTTTTTT
TRBD1,TRBJ2-5,TRBV19,NA,CASSIGTGGGKETQYF,TGTGCCAGTAGTATAGGGACAGGAGGCGGAAAAGAGACCCAGTACTTC
TRBD1,TRBJ1-2,TRBV5-5,NA,CASSLEGAPNYGYTF,TGTGCCAGCAGCTTGGAGGGGGCACCTAACTATGGCTACACCTTC
TRBD1,TRBJ2-5,TRBV5-5,NA,CASSLDRRYQETQYF,TGTGCCAGCAGCCTGGACAGGAGGTACCAAGAGACCCAGTACTTC
NA,TRBJ2-2,TRBV7-7,NA,CASSLDGTNTGELFF,TGTGCTAGCAGCTTAGACGGGACTAACACCGGGGAGCTGTTTTTT
NA,TRBJ1-1,TRBV2,NA,CASSGRGNTEAFF,TGTGCCAGCTCCGGCCGGGGGAACACTGAAGCTTTCTTT
TRBD1,TRBJ2-3,TRBV11-3,once,CASSLYGTGDTDTQYF,TGTGCCAGCAGCTTATACGGGACAGGCGACACAGATACGCAGTATTTT
NA,TRBJ1-6,TRBV19,few,CASSIKGTGGSPLHF,TGTGCCAGTAGTATAAAGGGGACTGGGGGATCACCCCTCCACTTT
NA,TRBJ2-7,TRBV19,NA,CASSPEVAGLQYF,TGTGCCAGTAGTCCGGAGGTGGCGGGGCTGCAGTACTTC
NA,TRBJ2-7,TRBV5-1,NA,CASSLEGTVGHEQYF,TGCGCCAGCAGCTTGGAGGGAACTGTCGGCCACGAGCAGTACTTC
NA,TRBJ2-7,TRBV6-6,NA,CASSYSGKNYEQYF,TGTGCCAGCAGTTATTCAGGGAAAAATTACGAGCAGTACTTC
NA,TRBJ2-7,TRBV18,NA,CASSPPRTATLQYF,TGTGCCAGCTCACCACCCCGGACAGCAACACTCCAGTACTTC
NA,TRBJ1-2,TRBV19,NA,CASSETPDYFYTF,TGTGCCAGTAGTGAGACCCCGGACTATTTCTACACCTTC
NA,TRBJ1-2,TRBV9,NA,CASSVGGLYGYTF,TGTGCCAGCAGCGTGGGCGGCCTCTATGGCTACACCTTC
NA,TRBJ2-5,TRBV10-2,NA,CASSEMGSRETQYF,TGCGCCAGCAGTGAAATGGGTAGTCGTGAGACCCAGTACTTC
TRBD1,TRBJ2-1,TRBV2,NA,CASSVQGFEQFF,TGTGCCAGCAGTGTACAGGGGTTCGAGCAGTTCTTC
NA,TRBJ1-1,TRBV6-1,NA,CASSLGGVSEAFF,TGTGCCAGCAGCCTAGGGGGGGTTTCTGAAGCTTTCTTT
NA,TRBJ1-1,TRBV14,NA,CASSQVGENTEAFF,TGTGCCAGCAGCCAAGTCGGGGAGAACACTGAAGCTTTCTTT
TRBD1,TRBJ2-7,TRBV18,once,CASSPSGQGVGHEQYF,TGTGCCAGCTCACCATCGGGACAGGGGGTGGGGCACGAGCAGTACTTC
NA,TRBJ1-2,TRBV4-1,NA,CASSHRGKESGYTF,TGCGCCAGCAGCCATAGGGGCAAAGAAAGTGGCTACACCTTC
TRBD1,TRBJ1-6,TRBV4-1,NA,CASSQEDRVNSPLHF,TGCGCCAGCAGCCAAGAGGACAGGGTAAATTCACCCCTCCACTTT
TRBD1,TRBJ1-2,TRBV2,NA,CASSATKMGQGGYGYTF,TGTGCCAGCAGCGCAACGAAGATGGGACAGGGAGGATATGGCTACACCTTC
NA,TRBJ2-3,TRBV15,NA,CATSRDHLPDTQYF,TGTGCCACCAGCAGAGACCATCTCCCAGATACGCAGTATTTT
NA,TRBJ2-5,TRBV5-1,NA,CASSLVEQETQYF,TGCGCCAGCAGCTTGGTGGAACAAGAGACCCAGTACTTC
TRBD1,TRBJ2-7,TRBV6-6,few,CASSYSIGTGSNEQYF,TGTGCCAGCAGTTACTCGATAGGGACAGGGTCTAACGAGCAGTACTTC
NA,TRBJ1-2,TRBV18,few,CASSHRENYGYTF,TGTGCCAGCTCACACAGGGAGAACTATGGCTACACCTTC
TRBD1,TRBJ1-2,TRBV29-1,NA,CSVGRQGDTGGYTF,TGCAGCGTTGGAAGACAGGGGGATACGGGTGGCTACACCTTC
NA,TRBJ2-7,TRBV30,NA,CAWSARGIEQYF,TGTGCCTGGAGTGCTCGGGGAATTGAGCAGTACTTC
NA,TRBJ2-7,TRBV5-1,NA,CASYRGTSSSYEQYF,TGCGCCAGCTACCGAGGGACTTCAAGCTCCTACGAGCAGTACTTC